This T cell receptor (beta chain) stems from a study of T cells in Graves' hyperthyroidism and ophthalmopathy. This clonotype occurred a few times. RNA transcripts were the template for amplifying TCR beta CDR3 regions. TCR CDR3 regions were first amplified by RT-PCR with HTBI primers. MiXCR was run by TCRdb on the multiplex PCR reads, yielding one entry per CDR3 protein. The sample has 280,000 or so distinct CDR3 sequences; 20% to 25% are singletons. V lost 2 bases and J 2 bases, leaving 16 bases between the germline ends. Germline values: CDR1 MDHEN, CDR2 SYDVKM. The CDR3 length is 16 residues. Sequencing was performed on blood. The genes are TRBV28 and TRBJ2-7; D is perhaps TRBD2 (6 bases). The receptor comes from a man aged 35 to 55 with Graves' hyperthyroidism that later progressed to Graves' ophthalmopathy. Here the CDR3 reads CASSLPPPSDAYEQYF. For the CDR3, the DNA is TGTGCCAGCAGTTTACCCCCTCCTAGCGATGCCTACGAGCAGTACTTC.